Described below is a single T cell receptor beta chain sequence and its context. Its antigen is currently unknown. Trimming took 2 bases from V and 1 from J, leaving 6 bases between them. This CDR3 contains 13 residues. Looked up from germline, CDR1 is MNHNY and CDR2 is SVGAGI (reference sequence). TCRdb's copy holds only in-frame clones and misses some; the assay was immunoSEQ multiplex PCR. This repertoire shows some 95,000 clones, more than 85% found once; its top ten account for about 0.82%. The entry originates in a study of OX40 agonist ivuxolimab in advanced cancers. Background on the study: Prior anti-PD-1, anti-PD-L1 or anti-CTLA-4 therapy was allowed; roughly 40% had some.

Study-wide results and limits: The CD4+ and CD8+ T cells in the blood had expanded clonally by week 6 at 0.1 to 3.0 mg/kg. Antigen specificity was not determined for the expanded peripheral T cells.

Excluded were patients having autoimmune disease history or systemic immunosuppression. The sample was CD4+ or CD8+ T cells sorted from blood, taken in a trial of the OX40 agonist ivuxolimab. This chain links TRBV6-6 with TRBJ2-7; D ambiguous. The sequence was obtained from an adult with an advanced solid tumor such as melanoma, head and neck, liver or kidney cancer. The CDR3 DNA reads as TGTGCCAGCAGTTACGAACAGTCCTACGAGCAGTACTTC. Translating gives CASSYEQSYEQYF.